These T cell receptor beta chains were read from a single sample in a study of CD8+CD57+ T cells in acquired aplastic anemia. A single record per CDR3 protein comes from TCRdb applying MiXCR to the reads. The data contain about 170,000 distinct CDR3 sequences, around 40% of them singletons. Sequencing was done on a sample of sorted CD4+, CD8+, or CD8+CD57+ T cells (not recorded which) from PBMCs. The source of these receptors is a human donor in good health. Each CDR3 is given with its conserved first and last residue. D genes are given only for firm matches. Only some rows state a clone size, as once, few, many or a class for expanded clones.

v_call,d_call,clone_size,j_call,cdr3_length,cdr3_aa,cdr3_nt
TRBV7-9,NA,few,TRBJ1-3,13,CASSLSSGNTIYF,TGTGCCAGCAGCTTGAGCTCTGGAAACACCATATATTTT
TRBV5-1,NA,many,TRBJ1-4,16,CASSLMLGATNEKLFF,TGCGCCAGCAGCTTGATGTTAGGGGCAACTAATGAAAAACTGTTTTTT
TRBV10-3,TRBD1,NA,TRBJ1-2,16,CAISTGTDSQNYGYTF,TGTGCCATCTCGACAGGGACAGACAGCCAGAACTATGGCTACACCTTC
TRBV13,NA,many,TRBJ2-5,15,CASSHPRGHQETQYF,TGTGCCAGCAGCCACCCCCGGGGGCATCAAGAGACCCAGTACTTC
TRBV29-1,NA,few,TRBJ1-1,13,CSGEWGRDTEAFF,TGCAGCGGGGAGTGGGGGCGGGACACTGAAGCTTTCTTT
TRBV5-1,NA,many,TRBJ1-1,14,CASSLAGRDYEAFF,TGCGCCAGCAGCTTGGCGGGCAGGGACTACGAAGCTTTCTTT
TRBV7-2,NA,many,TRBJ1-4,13,CASSFGPNEKLFF,TGTGCCAGCAGCTTCGGTCCCAATGAAAAACTGTTTTTT
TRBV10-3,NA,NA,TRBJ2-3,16,CAISDPGVVGPDTRYF,TGTGCCATCAGTGACCCCGGAGTTGTGGGCCCAGATACGCGGTATTTT
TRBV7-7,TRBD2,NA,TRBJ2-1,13,CASSPSGGGQQFF,TGTGCTAGCAGCCCCTCGGGGGGGGGCCAGCAGTTCTTC
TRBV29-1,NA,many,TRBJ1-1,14,CSAKKQGAATEAFF,TGCAGCGCAAAGAAACAGGGTGCGGCCACTGAAGCTTTCTTT
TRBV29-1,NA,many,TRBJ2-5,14,CSAATGRGRETQYF,TGCAGCGCGGCGACGGGGAGGGGGCGAGAGACCCAGTACTTC
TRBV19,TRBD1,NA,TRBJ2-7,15,CASSISQGVTYEQYF,TGTGCCAGTAGTATATCACAGGGGGTCACCTACGAGCAGTACTTC
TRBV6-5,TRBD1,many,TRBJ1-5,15,CASSFRTGPNQPQHF,TGTGCCAGCAGTTTCAGGACAGGGCCCAATCAGCCCCAGCATTTT
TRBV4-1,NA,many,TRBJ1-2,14,CASSQERFRDGYTF,TGCGCCAGCAGCCAAGAGAGATTCCGGGATGGCTACACCTTC
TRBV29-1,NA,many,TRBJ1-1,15,CSVFWRLQGNTEAFF,TGCAGCGTTTTTTGGCGGTTACAGGGGAACACTGAAGCTTTCTTT
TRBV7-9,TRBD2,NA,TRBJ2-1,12,CASSRSSGEQFF,TGTGCCAGCAGCCGCTCTAGCGGCGAGCAGTTCTTC